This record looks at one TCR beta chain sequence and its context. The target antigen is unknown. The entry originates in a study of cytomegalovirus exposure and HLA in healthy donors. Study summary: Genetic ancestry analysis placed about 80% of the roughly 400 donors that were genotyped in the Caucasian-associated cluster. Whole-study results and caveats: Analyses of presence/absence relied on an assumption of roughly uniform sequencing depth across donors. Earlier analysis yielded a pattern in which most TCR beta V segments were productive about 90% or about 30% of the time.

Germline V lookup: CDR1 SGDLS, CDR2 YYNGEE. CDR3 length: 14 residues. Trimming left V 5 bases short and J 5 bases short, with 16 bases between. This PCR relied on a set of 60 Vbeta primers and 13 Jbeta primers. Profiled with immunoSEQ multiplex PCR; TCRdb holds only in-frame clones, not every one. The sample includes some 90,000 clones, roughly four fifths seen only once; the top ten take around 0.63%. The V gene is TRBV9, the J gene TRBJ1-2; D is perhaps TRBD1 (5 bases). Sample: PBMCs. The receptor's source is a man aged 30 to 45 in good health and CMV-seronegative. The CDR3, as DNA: TGTGCCAGCAGTGCCAGACGGGGGGATTATGGCTACACCTTC. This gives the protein CASSARRGDYGYTF.